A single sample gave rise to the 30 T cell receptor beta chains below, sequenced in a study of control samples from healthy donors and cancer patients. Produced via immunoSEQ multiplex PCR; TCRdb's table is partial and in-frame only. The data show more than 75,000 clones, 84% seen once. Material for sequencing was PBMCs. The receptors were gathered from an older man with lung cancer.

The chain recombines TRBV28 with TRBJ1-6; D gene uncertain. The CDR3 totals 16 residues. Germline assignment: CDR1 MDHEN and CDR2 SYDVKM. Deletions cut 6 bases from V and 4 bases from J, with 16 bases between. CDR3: CASRNTRATYNSPLHF. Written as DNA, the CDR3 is TGTGCCAGCAGGAACACTCGGGCAACGTATAATTCACCCCTCCACTTT.

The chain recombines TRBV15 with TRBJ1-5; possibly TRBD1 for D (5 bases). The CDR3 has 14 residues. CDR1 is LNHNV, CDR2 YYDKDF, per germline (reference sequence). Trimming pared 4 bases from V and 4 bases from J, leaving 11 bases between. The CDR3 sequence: CATSTRQNNQPQHF. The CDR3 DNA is TGTGCCACCAGCACCCGACAGAATAATCAGCCCCAGCATTTT.

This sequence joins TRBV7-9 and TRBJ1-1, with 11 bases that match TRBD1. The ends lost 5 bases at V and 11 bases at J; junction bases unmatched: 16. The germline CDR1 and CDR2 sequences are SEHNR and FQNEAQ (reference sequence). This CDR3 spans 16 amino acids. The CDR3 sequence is CASSLGTGGNGEKAFF. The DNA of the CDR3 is TGTGCCAGCAGCCTAGGGACAGGGGGAAACGGTGAGAAGGCTTTCTTT. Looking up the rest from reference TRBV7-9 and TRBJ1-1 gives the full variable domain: DTGVSQNPRHKITKRGQNVTFRCDPISEHNRLYWYRQTLGQGPEFLTYFQNEAQLEKSRLLSDRFSAERPKGSFSTLEIQRTEQGDSAMYLCASSLGTGGNGEKAFFGQGTRLTVV.

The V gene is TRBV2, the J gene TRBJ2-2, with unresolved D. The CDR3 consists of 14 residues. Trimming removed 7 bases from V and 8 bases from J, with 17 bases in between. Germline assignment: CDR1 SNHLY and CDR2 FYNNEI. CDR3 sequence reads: CASKPEQVSGELFF. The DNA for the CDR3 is TGTGCCAGCAAGCCGGAGCAGGTCTCGGGGGAGCTGTTTTTT. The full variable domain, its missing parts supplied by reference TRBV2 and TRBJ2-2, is EPEVTQTPSHQVTQMGQEVILRCVPISNHLYFYWYRQILGQKVEFLVSFYNNEISEKSEIFDDQFSVERPDGSNFTLKIRSTKLEDSAMYFCASKPEQVSGELFFGEGSRLTVL.

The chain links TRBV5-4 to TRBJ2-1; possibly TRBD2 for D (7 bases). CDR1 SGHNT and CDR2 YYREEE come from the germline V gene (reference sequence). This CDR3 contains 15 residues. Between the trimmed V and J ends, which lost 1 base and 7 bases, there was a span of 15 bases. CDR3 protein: CASSLLGGVTNEQFF. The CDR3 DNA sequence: TGTGCCAGCAGCTTGCTAGGGGGGGTGACGAATGAGCAGTTCTTC.

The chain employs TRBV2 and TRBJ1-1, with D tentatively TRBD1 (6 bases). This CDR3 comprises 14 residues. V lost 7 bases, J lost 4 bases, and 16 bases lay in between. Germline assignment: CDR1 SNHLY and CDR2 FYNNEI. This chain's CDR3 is CASNPGDLRTEAFF. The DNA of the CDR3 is TGTGCCAGCAACCCAGGGGATCTGCGCACTGAAGCTTTCTTT. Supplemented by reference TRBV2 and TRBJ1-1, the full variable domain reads EPEVTQTPSHQVTQMGQEVILRCVPISNHLYFYWYRQILGQKVEFLVSFYNNEISEKSEIFDDQFSVERPDGSNFTLKIRSTKLEDSAMYFCASNPGDLRTEAFFGQGTRLTVV.

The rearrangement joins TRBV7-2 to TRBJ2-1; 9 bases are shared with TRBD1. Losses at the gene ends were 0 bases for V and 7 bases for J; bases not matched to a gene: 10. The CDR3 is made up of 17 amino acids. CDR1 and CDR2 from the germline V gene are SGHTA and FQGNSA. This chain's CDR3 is CASSLANPGTGKNEQFF. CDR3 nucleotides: TGTGCCAGCAGCTTAGCGAATCCCGGGACAGGGAAAAATGAGCAGTTCTTC.

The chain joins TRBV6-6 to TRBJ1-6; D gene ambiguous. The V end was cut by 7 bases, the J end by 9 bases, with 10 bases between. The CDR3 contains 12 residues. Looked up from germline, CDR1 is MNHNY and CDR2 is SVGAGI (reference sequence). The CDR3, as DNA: TGTGCCAGCAACCCCTTCGGTTCACCCCTCCACTTT. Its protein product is CASNPFGSPLHF.

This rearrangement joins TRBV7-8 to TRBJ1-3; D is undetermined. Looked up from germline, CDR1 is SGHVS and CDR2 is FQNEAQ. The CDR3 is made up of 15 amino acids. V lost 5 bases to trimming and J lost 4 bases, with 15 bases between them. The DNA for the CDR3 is TGTGCCAGCAGCCCCCCGGCGGGGAAAGGAAACACCATATATTTT. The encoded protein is CASSPPAGKGNTIYF.

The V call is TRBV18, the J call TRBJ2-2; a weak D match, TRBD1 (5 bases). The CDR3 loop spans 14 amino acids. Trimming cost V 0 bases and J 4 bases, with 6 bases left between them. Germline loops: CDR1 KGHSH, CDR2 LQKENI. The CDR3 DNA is TGTGCCAGCTCACCACCGACAGTCACCGGGGAGCTGTTTTTT. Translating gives CASSPPTVTGELFF.

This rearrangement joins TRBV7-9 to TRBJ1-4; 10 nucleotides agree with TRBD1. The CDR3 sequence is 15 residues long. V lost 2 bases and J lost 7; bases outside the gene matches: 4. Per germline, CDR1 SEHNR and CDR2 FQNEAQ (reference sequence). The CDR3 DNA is TGTGCCAGCAGCTTAATGGGGACAGGGGTTGAAAAACTGTTTTTT. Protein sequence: CASSLMGTGVEKLFF.

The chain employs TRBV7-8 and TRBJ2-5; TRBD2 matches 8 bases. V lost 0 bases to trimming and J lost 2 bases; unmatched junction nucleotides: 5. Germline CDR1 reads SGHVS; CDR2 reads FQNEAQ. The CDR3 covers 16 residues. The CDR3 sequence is CASSLAQRGPQETQYF. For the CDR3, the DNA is TGTGCCAGCAGCTTAGCACAGCGGGGGCCGCAAGAGACCCAGTACTTC.

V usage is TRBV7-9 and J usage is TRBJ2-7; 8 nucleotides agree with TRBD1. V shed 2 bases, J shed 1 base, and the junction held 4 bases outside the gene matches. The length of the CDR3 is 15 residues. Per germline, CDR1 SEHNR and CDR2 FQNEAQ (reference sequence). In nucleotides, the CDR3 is TGTGCCAGCAGCTTAACAGGGGGACATTCCTACGAGCAGTACTTC. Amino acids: CASSLTGGHSYEQYF.

The CDR3 bases are TGTGCCAGCAGCCCCAGGACAGGTAGCAATCAGCCCCAGCATTTT. The encoded protein is CASSPRTGSNQPQHF. The chain has TRBV2 and TRBJ1-5, with 7 bases fitting TRBD1. The CDR3 loop spans 15 amino acids. Trimming at V came to 6 bases and at J to 0 bases, leaving 5 bases not matched to a gene. Germline V CDR1 and CDR2: SNHLY, FYNNEI.

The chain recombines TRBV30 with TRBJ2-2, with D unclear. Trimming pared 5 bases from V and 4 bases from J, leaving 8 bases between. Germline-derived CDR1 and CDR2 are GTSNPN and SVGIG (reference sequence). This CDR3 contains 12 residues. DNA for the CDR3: TGTGCCTGGCGTCGTTCCACCGGGGAGCTGTTTTTT. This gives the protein CAWRRSTGELFF.

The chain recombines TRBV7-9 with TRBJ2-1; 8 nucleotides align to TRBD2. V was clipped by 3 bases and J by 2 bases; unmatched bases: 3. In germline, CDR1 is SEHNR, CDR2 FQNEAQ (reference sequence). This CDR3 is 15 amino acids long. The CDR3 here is CASSLYSGAYNEQFF. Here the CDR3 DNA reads TGTGCCAGCAGCTTGTATAGCGGGGCCTACAATGAGCAGTTCTTC.

DNA for the CDR3: TGTGCCACCAGCAGAGAGAGAGGGTTCAATCAGCCCCAGCATTTT. Translation: CATSRERGFNQPQHF. V gene TRBV15 combines with J gene TRBJ1-5; D unclear. V lost 0 bases and J 3 bases, leaving 9 bases between the germline ends. Germline V CDR1 and CDR2: LNHNV, YYDKDF (reference sequence). This CDR3 has 15 amino acids. Based on the CDR3 plus reference TRBV15 and TRBJ1-5, the full variable domain is DAMVIQNPRYQVTQFGKPVTLSCSQTLNHNVMYWYQQKSSQAPKLLFHYYDKDFNNEADTPDNFQSRRPNTSFCFLDIRSPGLGDTAMYLCATSRERGFNQPQHFGDGTRLSIL.

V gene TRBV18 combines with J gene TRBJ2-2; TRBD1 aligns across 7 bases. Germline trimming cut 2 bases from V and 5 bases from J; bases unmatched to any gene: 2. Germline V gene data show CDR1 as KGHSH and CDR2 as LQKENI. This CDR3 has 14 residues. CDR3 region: CASSPGTDTGELFF. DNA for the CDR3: TGTGCCAGCTCACCAGGGACAGATACCGGGGAGCTGTTTTTT.

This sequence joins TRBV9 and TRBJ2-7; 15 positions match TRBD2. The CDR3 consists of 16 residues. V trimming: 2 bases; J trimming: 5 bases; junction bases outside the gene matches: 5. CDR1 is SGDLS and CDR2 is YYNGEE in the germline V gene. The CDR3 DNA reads TGTGCCAGCAGCGTCGGACTAGCGGGGGGGCATGACGAGCAGTACTTC. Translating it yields CASSVGLAGGHDEQYF.

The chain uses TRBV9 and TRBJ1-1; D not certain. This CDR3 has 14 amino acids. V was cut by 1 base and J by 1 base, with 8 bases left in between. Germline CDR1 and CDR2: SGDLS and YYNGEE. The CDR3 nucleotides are TGTGCCAGCAGCGTATCGACGGGGAACACTGAAGCTTTCTTT. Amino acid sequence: CASSVSTGNTEAFF.

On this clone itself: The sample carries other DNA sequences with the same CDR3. The CDR3 sequence: CASSPIPGSGNEQFF. As DNA, the CDR3 is TGTGCCAGCAGCCCAATCCCGGGCTCCGGCAATGAGCAGTTCTTC. This chain connects TRBV7-2 to TRBJ2-1; no reliable D call. The germline V gene encodes CDR1 SGHTA and CDR2 FQGNSA. CDR3 size: 15 residues. V was trimmed by 5 bases and J by 6 bases, leaving 17 bases between them. The complete variable domain, with remaining parts taken from reference TRBV7-2 and TRBJ2-1, reads GAGVSQSPSNKVTEKGKDVELRCDPISGHTALYWYRQSLGQGLEFLIYFQGNSAPDKSGLPSDRFSAERTGGSVSTLTIQRTQQEDSAVYLCASSPIPGSGNEQFFGPGTRLTVL.

The CDR3 coding sequence is TGTGCCAGCAGCTGGGGGGAAACTAATTCACCCCTCCACTTT. Translating gives CASSWGETNSPLHF. The chain employs TRBV11-2 and TRBJ1-6; D is possibly TRBD1 (5 bases). The CDR3 is 14 residues long. CDR1 is SGHAT, CDR2 FQNNGV, per germline. The ends were cut back, 4 bases at V and 6 bases at J, with 10 bases in the middle.

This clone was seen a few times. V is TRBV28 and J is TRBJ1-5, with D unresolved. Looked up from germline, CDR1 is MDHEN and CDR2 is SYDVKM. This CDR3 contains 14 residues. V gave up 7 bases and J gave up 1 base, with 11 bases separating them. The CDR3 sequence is CASTGGPSNQPQHF. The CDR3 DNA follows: TGTGCCAGCACCGGTGGACCGAGCAATCAGCCCCAGCATTTT. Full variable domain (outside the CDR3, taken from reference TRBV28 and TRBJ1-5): DVKVTQSSRYLVKRTGEKVFLECVQDMDHENMFWYRQDPGLGLRLIYFSYDVKMKEKGDIPEGYSVSREKKERFSLILESASTNQTSMYLCASTGGPSNQPQHFGDGTRLSIL.

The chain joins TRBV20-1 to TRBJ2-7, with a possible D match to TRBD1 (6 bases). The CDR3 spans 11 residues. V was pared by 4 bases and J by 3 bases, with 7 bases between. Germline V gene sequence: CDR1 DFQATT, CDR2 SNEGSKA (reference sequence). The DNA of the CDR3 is TGCAGTGCTATACAGGGCTACGAGCAGTACTTC. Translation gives CSAIQGYEQYF.

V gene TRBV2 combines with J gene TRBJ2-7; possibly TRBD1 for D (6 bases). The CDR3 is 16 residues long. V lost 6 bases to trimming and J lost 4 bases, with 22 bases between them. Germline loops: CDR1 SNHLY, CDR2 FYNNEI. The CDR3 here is CASRHDPGTLKYEQYF. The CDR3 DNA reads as TGTGCCAGCAGGCACGACCCCGGGACACTTAAGTACGAGCAGTACTTC.

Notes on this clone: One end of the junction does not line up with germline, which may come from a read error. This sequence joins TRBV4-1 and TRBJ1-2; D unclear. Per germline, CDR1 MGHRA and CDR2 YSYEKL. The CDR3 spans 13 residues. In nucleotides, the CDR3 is TGCGCCAGCAACCAAGATCCTCCCTATGGCTACACCTTC. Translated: CASNQDPPYGYTF.

In DNA, the CDR3 is TGTGCCAGTAGTACCCTTATTAGCACAGATACGCAGTATTTT. It yields the protein CASSTLISTDTQYF. The rearrangement uses TRBV19 and TRBJ2-3; no clear D gene. The CDR3 contains 14 residues. V shed 4 bases and J shed 0 bases, with 8 bases lying between them. Germline values: CDR1 LNHDA, CDR2 SQIVND (reference sequence).

As DNA, the CDR3 is TGTGCCAGCAGCTTAGATGCGACCAGGTTAGATGGCTACACCTTC. Protein sequence: CASSLDATRLDGYTF. The rearrangement links TRBV11-2 to TRBJ1-2, with D uncertain. The V end lost 0 bases, the J end lost 6 bases, and 14 bases lay between the germline ends. CDR3 length: 15 residues. Germline CDR1 is SGHAT and CDR2 is FQNNGV.

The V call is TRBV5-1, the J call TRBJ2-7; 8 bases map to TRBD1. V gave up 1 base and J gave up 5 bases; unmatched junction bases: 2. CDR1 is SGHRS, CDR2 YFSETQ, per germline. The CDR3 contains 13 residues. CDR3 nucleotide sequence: TGCGCCAGCAGCTTGCAGGGGGCACACGAGCAGTACTTC. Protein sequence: CASSLQGAHEQYF. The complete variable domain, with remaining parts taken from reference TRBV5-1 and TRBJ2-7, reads KAGVTQTPRYLIKTRGQQVTLSCSPISGHRSVSWYQQTPGQGLQFLFEYFSETQRNKGNFPGRFSGRQFSNSRSEMNVSTLELGDSALYLCASSLQGAHEQYFGPGTRLTVT.

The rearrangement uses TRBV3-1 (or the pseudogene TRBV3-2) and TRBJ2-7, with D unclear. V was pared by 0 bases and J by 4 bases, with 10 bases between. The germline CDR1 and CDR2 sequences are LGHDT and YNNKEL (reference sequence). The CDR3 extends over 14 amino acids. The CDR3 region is CASSQDLAAYEQYF. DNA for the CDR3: TGTGCCAGCAGCCAAGATTTGGCCGCTTACGAGCAGTACTTC.